This T cell receptor beta chain came from a study of regulatory T cells in long-lasting Graves disease. For TCR beta, libraries came from iRepertoire HTBI primers and Arm-PCR of CDR3 regions. TCRdb passed the multiplex PCR reads through MiXCR, listing each CDR3 protein once. The sample contains roughly 610,000 distinct CDR3 sequences, about 16% of which appear only once. The study's findings and limits: Peripheral blood alone, not thyroid tissue, underwent study.

Germline V gives CDR1 MDHEN, CDR2 SYDVKM. Germline trimming cut 11 bases from V and 6 bases from J; bases unmatched to any gene: 6. CDR3 length equals 11 residues. Time point meaning: newly diagnosed GD, antithyroid drugs for less than 3 months. Preparation of the TCR library used RNA extracted from PBMCs. This clonotype was observed many times. As yet, its antigen is unknown. These sequences were also reported in another study, on T cells in Graves' hyperthyroidism and ophthalmopathy.

The origin of this receptor is a man between 18 and 29 years old with Graves disease. The chain recombines TRBV28 with TRBJ2-7; TRBD1 matches 8 bases. The sequenced sample was peripheral blood mononuclear cells (PBMCs), obtained at new diagnosis, from a patient treated with antithyroid drugs. DNA of the CDR3: TGTGCCGGCTCCAGGGGGCTCGAGCAGTACTTC. Encoded protein: CAGSRGLEQYF. The whole variable domain, remainder taken from reference TRBV28 and TRBJ2-7, is DVKVTQSSRYLVKRTGEKVFLECVQDMDHENMFWYRQDPGLGLRLIYFSYDVKMKEKGDIPEGYSVSREKKERFSLILESASTNQTSMYLCAGSRGLEQYFGPGTRLTVT.